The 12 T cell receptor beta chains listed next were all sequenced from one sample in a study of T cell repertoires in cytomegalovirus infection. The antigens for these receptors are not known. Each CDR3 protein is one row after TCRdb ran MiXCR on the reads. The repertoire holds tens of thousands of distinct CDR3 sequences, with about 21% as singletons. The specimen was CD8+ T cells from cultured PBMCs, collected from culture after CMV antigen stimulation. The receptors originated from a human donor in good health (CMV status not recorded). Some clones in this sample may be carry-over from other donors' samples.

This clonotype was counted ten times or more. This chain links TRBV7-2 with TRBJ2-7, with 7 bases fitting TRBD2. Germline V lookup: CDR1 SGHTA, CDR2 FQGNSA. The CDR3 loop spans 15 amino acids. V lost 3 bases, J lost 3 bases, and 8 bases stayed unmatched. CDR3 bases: TGTGCCAGCAGCTTGGGGCGGGAGTTCTTCTACGAGCAGTACTTC. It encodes CASSLGREFFYEQYF. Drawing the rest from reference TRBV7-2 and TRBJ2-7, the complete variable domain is GAGVSQSPSNKVTEKGKDVELRCDPISGHTALYWYRQSLGQGLEFLIYFQGNSAPDKSGLPSDRFSAERTGGSVSTLTIQRTQQEDSAVYLCASSLGREFFYEQYFGPGTRLTVT.

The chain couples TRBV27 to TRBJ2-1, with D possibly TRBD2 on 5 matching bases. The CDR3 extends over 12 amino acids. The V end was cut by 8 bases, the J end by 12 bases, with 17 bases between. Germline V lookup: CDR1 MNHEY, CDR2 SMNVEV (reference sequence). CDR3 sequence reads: CASGGPVVGQFF. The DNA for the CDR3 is TGTGCCAGCGGAGGTCCCGTCGTAGGGCAGTTCTTC.

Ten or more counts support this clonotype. CDR3 loop: CASSPLVTLTDTQYF. The CDR3 nucleotides are TGTGCCAGCAGCCCACTAGTTACCCTCACAGATACGCAGTATTTT. J is TRBJ2-3 and V is TRBV7-2; TRBD2 is a possible D gene (5 bases). This CDR3 is 15 amino acids long. Germline-derived CDR1 and CDR2 are SGHTA and FQGNSA. V was shortened by 5 bases and J by 2 bases, with 14 bases between the two germline ends. Together with reference TRBV7-2 and TRBJ2-3, the CDR3 gives the full variable domain: GAGVSQSPSNKVTEKGKDVELRCDPISGHTALYWYRQSLGQGLEFLIYFQGNSAPDKSGLPSDRFSAERTGGSVSTLTIQRTQQEDSAVYLCASSPLVTLTDTQYFGPGTRLTVL.

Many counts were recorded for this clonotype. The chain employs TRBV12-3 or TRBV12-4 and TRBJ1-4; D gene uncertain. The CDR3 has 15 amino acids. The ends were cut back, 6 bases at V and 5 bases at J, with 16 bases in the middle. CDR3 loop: CASSRAGGSNEKLFF. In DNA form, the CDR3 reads TGTGCCAGCAGCAGAGCAGGTGGTTCGAATGAAAAACTGTTTTTT.

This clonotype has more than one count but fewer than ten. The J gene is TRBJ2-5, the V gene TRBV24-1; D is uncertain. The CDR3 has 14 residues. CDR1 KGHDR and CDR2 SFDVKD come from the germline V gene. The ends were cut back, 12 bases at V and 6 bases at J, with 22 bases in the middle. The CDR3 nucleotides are TGTGCCTCTGCCCCCCCAGGCACTCGGAAGACCCAGTACTTC. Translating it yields CASAPPGTRKTQYF.

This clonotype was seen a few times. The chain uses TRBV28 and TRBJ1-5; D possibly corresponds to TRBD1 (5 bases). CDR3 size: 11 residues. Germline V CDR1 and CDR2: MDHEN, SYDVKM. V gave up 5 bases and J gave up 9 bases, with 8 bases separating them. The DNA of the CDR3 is TGTGCCAGCAGTGGGGGGGGGCCCCAGCATTTT. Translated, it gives CASSGGGPQHF.

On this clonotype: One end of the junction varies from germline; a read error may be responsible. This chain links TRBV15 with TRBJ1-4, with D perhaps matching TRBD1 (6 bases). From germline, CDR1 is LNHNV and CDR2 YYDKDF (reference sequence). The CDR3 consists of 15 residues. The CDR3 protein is CVTSRGGATNEKLFF. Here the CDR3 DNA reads TGTGTCACCAGCAGAGGGGGGGCAACTAATGAAAAACTGTTTTTT.

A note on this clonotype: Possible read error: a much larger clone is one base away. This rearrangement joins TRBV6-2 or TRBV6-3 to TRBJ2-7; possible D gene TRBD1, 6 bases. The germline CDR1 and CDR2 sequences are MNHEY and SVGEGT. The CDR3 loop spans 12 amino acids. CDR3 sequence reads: CASSATGSEQHF. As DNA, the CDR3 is TGTGCCAGCAGCGCTACAGGGAGCGAGCAGCACTTC.

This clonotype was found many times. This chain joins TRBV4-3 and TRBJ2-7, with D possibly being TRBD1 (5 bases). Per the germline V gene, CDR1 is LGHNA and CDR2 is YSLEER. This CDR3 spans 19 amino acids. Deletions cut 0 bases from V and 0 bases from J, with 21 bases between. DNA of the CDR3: TGCGCCAGCAGCCAAGATCTTGGAGCAGGACAACTCCTCTCCTACGAGCAGTACTTC. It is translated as CASSQDLGAGQLLSYEQYF.

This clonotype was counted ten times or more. The CDR3 DNA reads TGTGCCAGCAGCCAATCCGGGACAGGTGACTATTTT. Its protein product is CASSQSGTGDYF. The rearrangement joins TRBV12-3 or TRBV12-4 to TRBJ2-3; the match to TRBD1 covers 8 bases. The CDR3 extends over 12 amino acids. After removal of 6 bases from V and 15 bases from J, the junction contained 11 bases not matched to a gene.

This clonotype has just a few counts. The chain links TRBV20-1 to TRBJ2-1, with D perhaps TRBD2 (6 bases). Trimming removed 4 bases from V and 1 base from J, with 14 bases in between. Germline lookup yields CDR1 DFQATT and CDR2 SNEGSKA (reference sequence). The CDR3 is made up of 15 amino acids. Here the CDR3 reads CSANIGGRSYNEQFF. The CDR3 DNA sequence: TGCAGTGCTAACATCGGGGGAAGGTCCTACAATGAGCAGTTCTTC.

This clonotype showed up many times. The CDR3 is CSARPLAESTDTQYF. As DNA, the CDR3 is TGCAGTGCTAGACCACTAGCGGAGAGCACAGATACGCAGTATTTT. The rearrangement joins TRBV20-1 to TRBJ2-3, with TRBD2 identical over 8 bases. The CDR3 loop spans 15 amino acids. Germline-derived CDR1 and CDR2 are DFQATT and SNEGSKA (reference sequence). V lost 2 bases to trimming and J lost 0 bases; unmatched junction nucleotides: 4.